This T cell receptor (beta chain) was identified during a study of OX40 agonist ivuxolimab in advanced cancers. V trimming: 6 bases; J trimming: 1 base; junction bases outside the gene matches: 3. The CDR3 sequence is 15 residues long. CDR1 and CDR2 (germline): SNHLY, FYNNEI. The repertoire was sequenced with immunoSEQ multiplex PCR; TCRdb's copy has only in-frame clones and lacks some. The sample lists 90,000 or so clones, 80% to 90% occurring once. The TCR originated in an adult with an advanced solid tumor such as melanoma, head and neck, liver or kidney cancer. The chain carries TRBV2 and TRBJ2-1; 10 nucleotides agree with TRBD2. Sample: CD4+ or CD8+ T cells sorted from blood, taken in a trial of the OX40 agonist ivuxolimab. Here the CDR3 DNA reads TGTGCCAGCAGAAATAGCGGGAGGTCCTACAATGAGCAGTTCTTC. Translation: CASRNSGRSYNEQFF.